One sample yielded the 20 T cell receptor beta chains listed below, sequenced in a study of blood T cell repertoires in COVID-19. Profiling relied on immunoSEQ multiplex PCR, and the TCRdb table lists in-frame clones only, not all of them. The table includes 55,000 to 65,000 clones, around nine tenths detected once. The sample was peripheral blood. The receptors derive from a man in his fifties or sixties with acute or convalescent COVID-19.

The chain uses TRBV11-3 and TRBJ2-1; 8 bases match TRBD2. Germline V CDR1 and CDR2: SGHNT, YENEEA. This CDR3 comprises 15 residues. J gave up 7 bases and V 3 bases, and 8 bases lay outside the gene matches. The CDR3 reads CASSLTGGPLNEQFF. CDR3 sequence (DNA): TGTGCCAGCAGCTTGACGGGAGGGCCATTAAATGAGCAGTTCTTC.

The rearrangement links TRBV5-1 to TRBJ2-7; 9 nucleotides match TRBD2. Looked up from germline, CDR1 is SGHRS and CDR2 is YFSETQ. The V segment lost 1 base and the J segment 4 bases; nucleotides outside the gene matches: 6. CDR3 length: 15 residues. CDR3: CASSLSPSGTYEQYF. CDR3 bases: TGCGCCAGCAGCTTGTCGCCTAGCGGGACATACGAGCAGTACTTC.

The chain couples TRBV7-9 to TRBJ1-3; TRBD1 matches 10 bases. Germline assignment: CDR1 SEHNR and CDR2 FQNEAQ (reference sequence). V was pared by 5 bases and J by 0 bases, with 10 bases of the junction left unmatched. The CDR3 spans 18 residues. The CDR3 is CASSRWTGGPSSGNTIYF. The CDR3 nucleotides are TGTGCCAGCAGCCGTTGGACAGGGGGACCTAGCTCTGGAAACACCATATATTTT.

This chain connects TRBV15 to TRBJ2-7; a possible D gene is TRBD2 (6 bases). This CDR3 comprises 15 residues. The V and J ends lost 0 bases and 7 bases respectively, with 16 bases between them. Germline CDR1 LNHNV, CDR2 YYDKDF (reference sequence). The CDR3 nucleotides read TGTGCCACCAGCAGAGATGGAGGGGATCGGGGTGAGCAGTACTTC. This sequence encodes CATSRDGGDRGEQYF.

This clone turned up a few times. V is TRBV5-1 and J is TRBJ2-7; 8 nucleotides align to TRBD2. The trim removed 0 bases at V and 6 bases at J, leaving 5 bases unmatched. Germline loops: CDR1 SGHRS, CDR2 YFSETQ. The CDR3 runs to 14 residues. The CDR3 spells CASSLAPTSGEQYF. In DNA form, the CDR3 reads TGCGCCAGCAGCTTGGCCCCTACTAGCGGCGAGCAGTACTTC.

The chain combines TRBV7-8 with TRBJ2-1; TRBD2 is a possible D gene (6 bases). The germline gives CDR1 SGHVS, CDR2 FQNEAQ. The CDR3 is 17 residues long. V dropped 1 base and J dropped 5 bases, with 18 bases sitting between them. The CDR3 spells CASSLESTGEVDNEQFF. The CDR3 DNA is TGTGCCAGCAGCTTAGAGTCGACGGGGGAGGTCGACAATGAGCAGTTCTTC.

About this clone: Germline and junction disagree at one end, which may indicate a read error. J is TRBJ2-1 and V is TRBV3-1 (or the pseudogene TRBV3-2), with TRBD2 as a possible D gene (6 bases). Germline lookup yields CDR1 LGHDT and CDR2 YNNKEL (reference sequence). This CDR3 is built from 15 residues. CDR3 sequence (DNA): TGTGCCAGCAGCCCCACCAGACTAGTACGGAATGAACAGTTCTTC. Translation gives CASSPTRLVRNEQFF.

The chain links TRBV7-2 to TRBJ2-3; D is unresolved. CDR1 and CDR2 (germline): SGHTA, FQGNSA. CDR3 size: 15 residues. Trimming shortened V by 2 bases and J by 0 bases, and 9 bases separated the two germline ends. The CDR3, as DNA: TGTGCCAGCAGCTTATTCAGGTTTAGCACAGATACGCAGTATTTT. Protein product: CASSLFRFSTDTQYF.

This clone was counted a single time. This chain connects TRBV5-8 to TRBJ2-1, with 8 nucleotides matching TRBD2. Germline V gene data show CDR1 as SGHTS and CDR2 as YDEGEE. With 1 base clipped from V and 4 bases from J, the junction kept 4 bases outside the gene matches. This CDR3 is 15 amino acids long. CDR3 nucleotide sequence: TGTGCCAGCAGCTTGCGGGGGGGAACGTACAATGAGCAGTTCTTC. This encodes CASSLRGGTYNEQFF.

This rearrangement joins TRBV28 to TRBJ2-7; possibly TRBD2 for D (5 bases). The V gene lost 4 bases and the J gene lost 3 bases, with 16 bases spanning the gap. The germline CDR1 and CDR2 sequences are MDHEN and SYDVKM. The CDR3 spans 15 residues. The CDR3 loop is CASSSPLARNYEQYF. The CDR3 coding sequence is TGTGCCAGCAGTTCCCCCCTAGCCCGGAACTACGAGCAGTACTTC.

The CDR3 DNA reads as TGTGCCAGCAGTCGACAGGGAACGGGGGGCTACACCTTC. This translates into CASSRQGTGGYTF. The V gene is TRBV27, the J gene TRBJ1-2; 7 bases align to TRBD1. The germline gives CDR1 MNHEY, CDR2 SMNVEV (reference sequence). CDR3 size: 13 residues. The V and J ends lost 5 bases and 8 bases, in that order; junction bases with no gene match: 8.

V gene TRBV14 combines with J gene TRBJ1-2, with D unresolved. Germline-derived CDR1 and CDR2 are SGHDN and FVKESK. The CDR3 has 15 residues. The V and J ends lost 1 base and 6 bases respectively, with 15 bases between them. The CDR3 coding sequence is TGTGCCAGCAGCCAAGTTCTGGGAGACAACAATGGCTACACCTTC. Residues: CASSQVLGDNNGYTF.

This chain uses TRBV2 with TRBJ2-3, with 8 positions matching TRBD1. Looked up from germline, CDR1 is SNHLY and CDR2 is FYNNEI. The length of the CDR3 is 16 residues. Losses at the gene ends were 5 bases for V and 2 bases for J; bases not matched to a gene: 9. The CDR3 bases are TGTGCCAGCAGTCGGGGGCAGGGGGCGGTCACAGATACGCAGTATTTT. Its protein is CASSRGQGAVTDTQYF.

CDR3 in DNA: TGTGCCTGGAGTCTTAGCGGAGGAGCCTACGAGCAGTACTTC. As protein: CAWSLSGGAYEQYF. The rearrangement uses TRBV30 and TRBJ2-7, with D perhaps matching TRBD2 (6 bases). The CDR3 is made up of 14 amino acids. Germline V gene sequence: CDR1 GTSNPN, CDR2 SVGIG (reference sequence). V was cut by 2 bases and J by 2 bases, with 13 bases left in between.

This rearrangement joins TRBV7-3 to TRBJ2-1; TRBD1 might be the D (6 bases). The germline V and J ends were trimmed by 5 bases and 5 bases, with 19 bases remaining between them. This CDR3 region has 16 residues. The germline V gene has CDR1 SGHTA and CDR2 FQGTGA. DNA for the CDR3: TGTGCCAGCAGCCTGATGGGGGCCCAAGTGAACAATGAGCAGTTCTTC. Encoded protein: CASSLMGAQVNNEQFF.

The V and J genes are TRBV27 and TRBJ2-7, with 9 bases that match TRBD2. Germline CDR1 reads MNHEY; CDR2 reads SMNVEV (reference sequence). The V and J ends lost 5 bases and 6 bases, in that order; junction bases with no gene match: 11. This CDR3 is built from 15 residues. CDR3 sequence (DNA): TGTGCCAGCAGTCCCTTAGCGGGAGATCCGGGCGAGCAGTACTTC. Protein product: CASSPLAGDPGEQYF.

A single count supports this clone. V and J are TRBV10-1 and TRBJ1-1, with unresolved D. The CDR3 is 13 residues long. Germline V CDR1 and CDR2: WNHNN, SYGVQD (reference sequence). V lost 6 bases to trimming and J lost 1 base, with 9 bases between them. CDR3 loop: CASRAHKNTEAFF. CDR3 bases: TGCGCCAGCAGGGCCCATAAGAACACTGAAGCTTTCTTT.

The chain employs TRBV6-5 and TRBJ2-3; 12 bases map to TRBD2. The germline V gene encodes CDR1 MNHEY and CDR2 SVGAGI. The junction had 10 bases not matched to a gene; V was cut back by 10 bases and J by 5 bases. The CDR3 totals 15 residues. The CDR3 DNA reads TGTGCCACCAACCGCGAGGGACTAGCGGGAGATACGCAGTATTTT. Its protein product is CATNREGLAGDTQYF.

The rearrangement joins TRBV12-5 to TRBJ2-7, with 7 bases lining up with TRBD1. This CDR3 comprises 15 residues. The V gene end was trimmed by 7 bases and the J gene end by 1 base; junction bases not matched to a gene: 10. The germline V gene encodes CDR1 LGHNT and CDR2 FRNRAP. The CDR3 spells CASVGPRQGSYEQYF. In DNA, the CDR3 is TGTGCTAGTGTCGGCCCCCGACAGGGTTCCTACGAGCAGTACTTC.

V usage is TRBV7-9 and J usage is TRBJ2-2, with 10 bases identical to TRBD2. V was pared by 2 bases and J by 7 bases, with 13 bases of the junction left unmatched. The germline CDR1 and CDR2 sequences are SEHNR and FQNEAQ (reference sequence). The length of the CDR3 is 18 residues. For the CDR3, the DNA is TGTGCCAGCAGCTTACCTCCTCGGCTAGCGGGAGTGATCGGGGAGCTGTTTTTT. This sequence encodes CASSLPPRLAGVIGELFF.